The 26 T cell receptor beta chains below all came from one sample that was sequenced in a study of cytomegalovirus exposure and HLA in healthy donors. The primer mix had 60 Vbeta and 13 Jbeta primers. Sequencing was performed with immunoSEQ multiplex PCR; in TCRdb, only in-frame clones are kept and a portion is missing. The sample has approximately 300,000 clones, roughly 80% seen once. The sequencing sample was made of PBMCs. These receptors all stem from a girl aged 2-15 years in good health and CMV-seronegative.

The CDR3 loop reads CASTTGDRAYEQYF. In nucleotides, the CDR3 is TGTGCCAGCACCACCGGGGACAGGGCCTACGAGCAGTACTTC. The chain combines TRBV28 with TRBJ2-7, with TRBD1 identical over 9 bases. Looked up from germline, CDR1 is MDHEN and CDR2 is SYDVKM. V dropped 7 bases and J dropped 2; count of bases not matched to a gene: 6. The CDR3 runs to 14 residues.

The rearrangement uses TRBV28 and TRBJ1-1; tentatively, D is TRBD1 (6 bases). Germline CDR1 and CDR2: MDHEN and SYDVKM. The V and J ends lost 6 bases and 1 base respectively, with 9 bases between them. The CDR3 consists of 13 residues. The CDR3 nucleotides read TGTGCCAGCAGCCGACAGGAGAACACTGAAGCTTTCTTT. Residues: CASSRQENTEAFF.

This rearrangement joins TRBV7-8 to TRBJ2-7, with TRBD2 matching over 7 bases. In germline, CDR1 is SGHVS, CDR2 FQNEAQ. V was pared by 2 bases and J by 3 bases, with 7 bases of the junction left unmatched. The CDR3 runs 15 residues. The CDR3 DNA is TGTGCCAGCAGCTTACCTAGCGGAGGAGTCTACGAGCAGTACTTC. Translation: CASSLPSGGVYEQYF.

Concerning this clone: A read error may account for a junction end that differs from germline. The CDR3, as DNA: TGCGCCAGCAGCTTGGACGGGACTAGCGGGAGTACGGTTTTC. Its protein product is CASSLDGTSGSTVF. The chain joins TRBV5-1 to TRBJ2-4; 14 bases map to TRBD2. Germline V gene lookup returns CDR1 SGHRS and CDR2 YFSETQ. This CDR3 has 14 amino acids.

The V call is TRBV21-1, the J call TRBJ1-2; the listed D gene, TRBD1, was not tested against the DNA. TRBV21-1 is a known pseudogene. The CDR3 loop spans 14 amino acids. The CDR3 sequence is CASSKVGGEFDYTF. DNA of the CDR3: TGTGCCAGCAGCAAAGTAGGGGGCGAGTTCGACTACACCTTC.

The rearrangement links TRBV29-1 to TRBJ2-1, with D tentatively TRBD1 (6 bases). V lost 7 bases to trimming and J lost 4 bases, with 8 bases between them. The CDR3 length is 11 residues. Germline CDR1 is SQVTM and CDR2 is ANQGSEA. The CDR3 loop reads CSATGYNEQFF. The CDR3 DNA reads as TGCAGCGCCACAGGGTACAATGAGCAGTTCTTC.

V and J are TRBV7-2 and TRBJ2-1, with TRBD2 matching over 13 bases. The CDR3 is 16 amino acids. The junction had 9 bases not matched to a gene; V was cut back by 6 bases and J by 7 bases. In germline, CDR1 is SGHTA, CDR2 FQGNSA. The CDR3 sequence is CASRHSGLAGWNEQFF. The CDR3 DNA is TGTGCCAGCAGGCATTCGGGACTAGCGGGGTGGAATGAGCAGTTCTTC.

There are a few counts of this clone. This CDR3 is CASSLDRGPWYGNSPLHF. The DNA for the CDR3 is TGTGCCAGCAGCTTAGACAGGGGGCCGTGGTATGGGAATTCACCCCTCCACTTT. The chain has TRBV7-9 and TRBJ1-6, with 9 bases fitting TRBD1. V lost 1 base, J lost 7 bases, and 11 bases stayed unmatched. This CDR3 is built from 18 residues. CDR1 is SEHNR and CDR2 is FQNEAQ in the germline V gene (reference sequence). The entire variable domain, with the rest obtained from reference TRBV7-9 and TRBJ1-6, is as follows: DTGVSQNPRHKITKRGQNVTFRCDPISEHNRLYWYRQTLGQGPEFLTYFQNEAQLEKSRLLSDRFSAERPKGSFSTLEIQRTEQGDSAMYLCASSLDRGPWYGNSPLHFGNGTRLTVT.

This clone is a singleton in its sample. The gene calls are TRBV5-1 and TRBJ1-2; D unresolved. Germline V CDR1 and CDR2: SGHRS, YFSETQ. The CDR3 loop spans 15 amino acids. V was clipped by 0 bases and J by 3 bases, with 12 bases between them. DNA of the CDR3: TGCGCCAGCAGCTTGGAACGGGGTACCTACTATGGCTACACCTTC. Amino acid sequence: CASSLERGTYYGYTF.

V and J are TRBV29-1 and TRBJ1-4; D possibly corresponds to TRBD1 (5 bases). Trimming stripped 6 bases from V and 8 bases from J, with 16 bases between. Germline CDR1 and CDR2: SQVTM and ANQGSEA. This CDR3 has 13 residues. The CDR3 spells CSVQRDSGEKLFF. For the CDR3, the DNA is TGCAGCGTCCAGCGGGACTCGGGGGAAAAACTGTTTTTT.

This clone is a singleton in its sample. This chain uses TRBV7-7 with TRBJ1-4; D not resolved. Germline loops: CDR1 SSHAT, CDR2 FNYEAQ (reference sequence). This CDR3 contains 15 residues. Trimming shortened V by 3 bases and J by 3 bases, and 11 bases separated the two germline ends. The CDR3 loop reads CASSFSEGSNEKLFF. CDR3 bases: TGTGCCAGCAGCTTTAGTGAGGGCTCTAATGAAAAACTGTTTTTT.

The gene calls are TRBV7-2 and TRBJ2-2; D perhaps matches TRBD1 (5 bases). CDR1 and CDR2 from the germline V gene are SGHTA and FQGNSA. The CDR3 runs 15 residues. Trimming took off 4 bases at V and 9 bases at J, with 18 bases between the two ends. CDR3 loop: CASSSSRFAGRELFF. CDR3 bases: TGTGCCAGCAGCTCCTCGCGTTTCGCAGGGAGGGAGCTGTTTTTT. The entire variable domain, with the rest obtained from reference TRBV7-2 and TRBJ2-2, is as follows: GAGVSQSPSNKVTEKGKDVELRCDPISGHTALYWYRQSLGQGLEFLIYFQGNSAPDKSGLPSDRFSAERTGGSVSTLTIQRTQQEDSAVYLCASSSSRFAGRELFFGEGSRLTVL.

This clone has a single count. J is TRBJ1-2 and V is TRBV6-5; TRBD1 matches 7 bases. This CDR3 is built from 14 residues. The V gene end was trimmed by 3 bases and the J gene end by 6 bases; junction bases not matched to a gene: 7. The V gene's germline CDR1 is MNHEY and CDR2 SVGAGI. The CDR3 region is CASSYLPGQNGYTF. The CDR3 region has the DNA TGTGCCAGCAGTTATCTGCCGGGACAGAATGGCTACACCTTC.

CDR3 residues: CASSSGTSGFTYEQYF. The CDR3 DNA reads as TGTGCCAGCAGTTCGGGGACTAGCGGTTTTACCTACGAGCAGTACTTC. The V call is TRBV28, the J call TRBJ2-7, with 11 bases that match TRBD2. CDR3 length equals 16 residues. Trimming at V came to 4 bases and at J to 2 bases, leaving 7 bases not matched to a gene. Germline V gene data show CDR1 as MDHEN and CDR2 as SYDVKM. Complete variable domain (other parts from reference TRBV28 and TRBJ2-7): DVKVTQSSRYLVKRTGEKVFLECVQDMDHENMFWYRQDPGLGLRLIYFSYDVKMKEKGDIPEGYSVSREKKERFSLILESASTNQTSMYLCASSSGTSGFTYEQYFGPGTRLTVT.

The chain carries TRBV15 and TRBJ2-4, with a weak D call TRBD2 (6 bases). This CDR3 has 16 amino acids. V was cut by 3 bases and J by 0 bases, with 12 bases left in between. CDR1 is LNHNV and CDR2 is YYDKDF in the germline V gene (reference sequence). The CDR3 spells CATSRATRLAKNIQYF. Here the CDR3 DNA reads TGTGCCACCAGCAGGGCGACTAGACTAGCCAAAAACATTCAGTACTTC.

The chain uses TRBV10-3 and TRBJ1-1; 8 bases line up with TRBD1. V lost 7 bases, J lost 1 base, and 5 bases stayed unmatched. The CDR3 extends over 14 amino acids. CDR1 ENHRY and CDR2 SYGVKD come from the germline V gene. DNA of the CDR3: TGTGCCATCACTGTACAGGGGGGGAACACTGAAGCTTTCTTT. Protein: CAITVQGGNTEAFF.

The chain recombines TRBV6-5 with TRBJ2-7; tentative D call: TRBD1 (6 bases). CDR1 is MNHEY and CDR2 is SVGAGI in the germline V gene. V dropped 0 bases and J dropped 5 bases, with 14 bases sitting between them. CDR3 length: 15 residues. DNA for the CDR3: TGTGCCAGCAGTTACTCCCAAGTACAGGGAAACGAGCAGTACTTC. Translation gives CASSYSQVQGNEQYF.

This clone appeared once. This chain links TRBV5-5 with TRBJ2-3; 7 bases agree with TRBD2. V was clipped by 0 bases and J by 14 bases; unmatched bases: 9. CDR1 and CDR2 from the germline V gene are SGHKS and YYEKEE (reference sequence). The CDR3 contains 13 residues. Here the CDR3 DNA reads TGTGCCAGCAGCTTGGGGGATGGCGGGGGTCCGTATTTT. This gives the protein CASSLGDGGGPYF.

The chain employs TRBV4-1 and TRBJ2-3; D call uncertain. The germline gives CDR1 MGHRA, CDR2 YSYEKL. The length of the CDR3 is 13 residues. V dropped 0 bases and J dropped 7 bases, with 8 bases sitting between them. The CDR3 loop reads CASSQDTGYTQYF. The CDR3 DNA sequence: TGCGCCAGCAGCCAAGATACCGGGTATACGCAGTATTTT.

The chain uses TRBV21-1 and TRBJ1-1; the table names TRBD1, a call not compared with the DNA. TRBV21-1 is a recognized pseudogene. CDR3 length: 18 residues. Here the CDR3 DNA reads TGTGCCAGCATCACGGGGAGGGGACAGGGCCGTCTTTACACTGAAGCTTTCTTT. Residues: CASITGRGQGRLYTEAFF.

The chain's CDR3 is CASSRTSSDTQYF. Here the CDR3 DNA reads TGTGCCAGCAGTCGGACTAGTTCAGATACGCAGTATTTT. This chain joins TRBV6-5 and TRBJ2-3, with 7 bases fitting TRBD2. The CDR3 contains 13 residues. Germline V gene lookup returns CDR1 MNHEY and CDR2 SVGAGI. V gave up 5 bases and J gave up 4 bases; unmatched junction bases: 3.

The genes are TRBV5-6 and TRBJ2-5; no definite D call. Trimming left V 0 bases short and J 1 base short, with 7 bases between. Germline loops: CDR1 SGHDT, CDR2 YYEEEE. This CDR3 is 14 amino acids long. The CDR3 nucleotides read TGTGCCAGCAGCTTGGATCTCGGCCAAGAGACCCAGTACTTC. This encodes CASSLDLGQETQYF.

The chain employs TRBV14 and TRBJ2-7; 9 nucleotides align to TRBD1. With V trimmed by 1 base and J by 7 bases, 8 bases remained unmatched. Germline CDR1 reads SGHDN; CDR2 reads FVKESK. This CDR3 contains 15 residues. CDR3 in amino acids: CASSQAYRGRREQYF. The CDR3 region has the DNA TGTGCCAGCAGCCAAGCGTACAGGGGGCGCAGAGAGCAGTACTTC.

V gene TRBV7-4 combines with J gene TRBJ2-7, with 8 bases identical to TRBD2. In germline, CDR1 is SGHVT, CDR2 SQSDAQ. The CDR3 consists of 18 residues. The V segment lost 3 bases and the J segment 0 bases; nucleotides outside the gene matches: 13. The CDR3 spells CASSLGSQSGSDSYEQYF. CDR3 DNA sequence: TGTGCCAGCAGCTTGGGCAGCCAAAGCGGGAGTGACTCCTACGAGCAGTACTTC.

CDR3 region: CASIRGNEKLFF. DNA of the CDR3: TGTGCCAGCATCAGGGGTAATGAAAAACTGTTTTTT. The chain couples TRBV6-1 to TRBJ1-4; TRBD1 might be the D (6 bases). This CDR3 contains 12 residues. Trimming took off 7 bases at V and 4 bases at J, with 7 bases between the two ends. Looked up from germline, CDR1 is MNHNS and CDR2 is SASEGT.

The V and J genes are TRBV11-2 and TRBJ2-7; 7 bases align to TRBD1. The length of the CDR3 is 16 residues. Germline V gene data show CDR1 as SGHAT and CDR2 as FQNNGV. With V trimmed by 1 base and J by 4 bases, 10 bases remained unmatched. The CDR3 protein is CASSLASTGSGYEQYF. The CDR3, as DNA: TGTGCCAGCAGCTTAGCCTCGACAGGGTCGGGGTACGAGCAGTACTTC.